Presented here are 24 T cell receptor beta chains from one specimen sequenced in a study of identical twins. TCRdb fed the 5' RACE reads into MiXCR, producing one record per CDR3 protein. Here the sample spans under 500,000 distinct CDR3 sequences, roughly an eighth being singletons. The same data also contributed to another study, on yellow fever vaccine responses in identical twins.

The sample was CD4+ T cells sorted from blood. The receptors were gathered from a woman younger than 30 in good health.

This sequence joins TRBV7-3 and TRBJ2-2; 8 nucleotides agree with TRBD1. The CDR3 covers 16 residues. Per the germline V gene, CDR1 is SGHTA and CDR2 is FQGTGA. V gave up 6 bases and J gave up 4 bases; unmatched junction bases: 10. The DNA for the CDR3 is TGTGCCAGCAGTAAGGCAGGGGGCACGGGCACCGGGGAGCTGTTTTTT. It yields the protein CASSKAGGTGTGELFF.

This clonotype has more than one count but fewer than ten. The chain joins TRBV5-1 to TRBJ2-3; D possibly matches TRBD1 or TRBD2 (5 bases each). V gave up 0 bases and J gave up 3 bases, with 8 bases separating them. In germline, CDR1 is SGHRS, CDR2 YFSETQ. The length of the CDR3 is 14 residues. The CDR3: CASSLEGTTDTQYF. CDR3 DNA sequence: TGCGCCAGCAGCTTGGAAGGGACGACAGATACGCAGTATTTT.

The chain has TRBV13 and TRBJ2-7, with 9 nucleotides matching TRBD2. Trimming removed 4 bases from V and 0 bases from J; junction bases left unmatched: 4. Germline assignment: CDR1 PRHDT and CDR2 FYEKMQ (reference sequence). The CDR3 loop spans 15 amino acids. The CDR3 sequence is CASSWSGGLSYEQYF. CDR3 sequence (DNA): TGTGCCAGCAGCTGGAGCGGGGGGCTCTCCTACGAGCAGTACTTC.

This clonotype was observed a handful of times. J is TRBJ2-1 and V is TRBV12-3 or TRBV12-4; D unresolved. The CDR3 length is 11 residues. The V end lost 6 bases, the J end lost 12 bases, and 12 bases lay between the germline ends. CDR3 nucleotide sequence: TGTGCCAGCAGGTCACCGGAACTGCAGTTCTTC. Its protein is CASRSPELQFF.

This clonotype showed up just a few times. This sequence joins TRBV12-3 or TRBV12-4 and TRBJ2-7; tentatively, D is TRBD1 or TRBD2 (5 bases each). The ends were cut back, 2 bases at V and 2 bases at J, with 10 bases in the middle. CDR3 length: 14 amino acids. The chain's CDR3 is CASSLRGVAYEQYF. CDR3 in DNA: TGTGCCAGCAGTTTAAGAGGGGTTGCCTACGAGCAGTACTTC.

This sequence joins TRBV28 and TRBJ2-1, with 9 bases fitting TRBD2. With 5 bases clipped from V and 5 bases from J, the junction kept 7 bases outside the gene matches. Germline CDR1 is MDHEN and CDR2 is SYDVKM. CDR3 length: 15 amino acids. CDR3 amino acids: CASSPAGGPHNEQFF. The CDR3 nucleotides are TGTGCCAGCAGTCCCGCGGGAGGGCCCCACAATGAGCAGTTCTTC.

The V and J genes are TRBV6-5 and TRBJ2-1; 15 positions match TRBD2. The germline V gene encodes CDR1 MNHEY and CDR2 SVGAGI. The CDR3 consists of 17 residues. V gave up 4 bases and J gave up 3 bases; unmatched junction bases: 4. The chain's CDR3 is CASSSRTSGRDYNEQFF. CDR3 coding DNA: TGTGCCAGCAGTTCCCGGACTAGCGGGAGGGACTACAATGAGCAGTTCTTC.

This clonotype was counted many times. The rearrangement links TRBV6-2 or TRBV6-3 to TRBJ1-5; no clear D. This CDR3 region has 13 residues. Per the germline V gene, CDR1 is MNHEY and CDR2 is SVGEGT. Trimming took off 8 bases at V and 0 bases at J, with 8 bases between the two ends. CDR3: CASQDRSNQPQHF. The CDR3 nucleotides read TGTGCCAGCCAGGACCGTAGCAATCAGCCCCAGCATTTT.

This chain links TRBV18 with TRBJ2-6; 7 bases match TRBD1. This CDR3 is 19 amino acids long. CDR1 and CDR2 from the germline V gene are KGHSH and LQKENI. J was trimmed by 0 bases and V by 2 bases; bases with no gene match: 10. CDR3 region: CASSPFPGQIFSGANVLTF. The CDR3 DNA is TGTGCCAGCTCACCATTCCCGGGACAGATTTTCTCTGGGGCCAACGTCCTGACTTTC. Using reference TRBV18 and TRBJ2-6 for the parts outside the CDR3, the full variable domain is NAGVMQNPRHLVRRRGQEARLRCSPMKGHSHVYWYRQLPEEGLKFMVYLQKENIIDESGMPKERFSAEFPKEGPSILRIQQVVRGDSAAYFCASSPFPGQIFSGANVLTFGAGSRLTVL.

A few counts support this clonotype. The genes are TRBV3-1 and TRBJ2-5; unclear D gene. Trimming pared 3 bases from V and 1 base from J, leaving 9 bases between. The CDR3 is 14 amino acids. Germline-derived CDR1 and CDR2 are LGHDT and YNNKEL (reference sequence). The CDR3 DNA reads as TGTGCCAGCAGCCAGACACGGCCCCAAGAGACCCAGTACTTC. This encodes CASSQTRPQETQYF.

The rearrangement links TRBV20-1 to TRBJ2-7; maybe TRBD1 (5 bases). Germline loops: CDR1 DFQATT, CDR2 SNEGSKA (reference sequence). Trimming cost V 4 bases and J 0 bases, with 16 bases left between them. The CDR3 covers 15 residues. CDR3 sequence (DNA): TGCAGTGCTATTAGAGACCAGGGAATCTCCTACGAGCAGTACTTC. Amino acids: CSAIRDQGISYEQYF.

This clonotype was observed at least ten times. The CDR3 DNA is TGTGCCAGCACTAGGAAGCGGGGGGCAGATACGCAGTATTTT. It encodes CASTRKRGADTQYF. The gene calls are TRBV12-3 or TRBV12-4 and TRBJ2-3; TRBD2 matches 9 bases. CDR3 length equals 14 residues. The ends lost 7 bases at V and 4 bases at J; junction bases unmatched: 6.

This clonotype was seen at least ten times. The genes are TRBV2 and TRBJ2-5; D may be TRBD1 or TRBD2 (5 bases each). Germline values: CDR1 SNHLY, CDR2 FYNNEI. The CDR3 runs 15 residues. V lost 10 bases, J lost 2 bases, and 20 bases lay in between. The CDR3 sequence: CATLGGGQLQETQYF. Written as DNA, the CDR3 is TGTGCCACCCTTGGGGGTGGACAATTACAAGAGACCCAGTACTTC.

In this sample, this clonotype turned up a few times. J is TRBJ2-3 and V is TRBV19; no reliable D call. Germline-derived CDR1 and CDR2 are LNHDA and SQIVND (reference sequence). V lost 2 bases to trimming and J lost 1 base, with 4 bases between them. This CDR3 contains 13 residues. The CDR3 sequence: CASSISGTDTQYF. CDR3 sequence (DNA): TGTGCCAGTAGTATAAGCGGCACAGATACGCAGTATTTT.

This clonotype showed up many times. The chain joins TRBV12-3 or TRBV12-4 to TRBJ1-5; D gene unclear. The CDR3 spans 15 residues. With 2 bases removed from V and 1 base from J, the gap between germline ends came to 9 bases. The CDR3, as DNA: TGTGCCAGCAGTTTACAAGGCCAGAGCAATCAGCCCCAGCATTTT. It is translated as CASSLQGQSNQPQHF.

Ten or more counts support this clonotype. The genes are TRBV29-1 and TRBJ2-7; 11 nucleotides align to TRBD1. The ends lost 7 bases at V and 6 bases at J; junction bases unmatched: 8. Germline assignment: CDR1 SQVTM and CDR2 ANQGSEA. CDR3 size: 13 residues. This CDR3 is CSAGQGAASEQYF. In DNA form, the CDR3 reads TGCAGCGCCGGACAGGGGGCGGCCAGCGAGCAGTACTTC.

This clonotype was found a few times. The gene calls are TRBV12-3 or TRBV12-4 and TRBJ2-5, with D possibly TRBD1 on 5 matching bases. The CDR3 runs 15 residues. The V end lost 5 bases, the J end lost 3 bases, and 16 bases lay between the germline ends. The CDR3 nucleotides are TGTGCCAGCAGTCCACAGGATTACTGGGAAGAGACCCAGTACTTC. The encoded protein is CASSPQDYWEETQYF.

This clonotype occurred a few times. The chain recombines TRBV28 with TRBJ2-2, with D possibly TRBD2 on 6 matching bases. Germline-derived CDR1 and CDR2 are MDHEN and SYDVKM. This CDR3 has 14 amino acids. The germline V and J ends were trimmed by 6 bases and 8 bases, with 16 bases remaining between them. The CDR3 sequence is CASRNFLGGGELFF. The CDR3, as DNA: TGTGCCAGCAGAAATTTCCTAGGAGGGGGGGAGCTGTTTTTT. Full variable domain (rest looked up from reference TRBV28 and TRBJ2-2): DVKVTQSSRYLVKRTGEKVFLECVQDMDHENMFWYRQDPGLGLRLIYFSYDVKMKEKGDIPEGYSVSREKKERFSLILESASTNQTSMYLCASRNFLGGGELFFGEGSRLTVL.

This clonotype was counted only a few times. The CDR3 nucleotides are TGCGCCAGCAGCCTGCCGGGACTAGCGGCCCATGAGCAGTTCTTC. Its protein is CASSLPGLAAHEQFF. This chain links TRBV5-1 with TRBJ2-1; TRBD2 matches at 11 bases. This CDR3 has 15 amino acids. CDR1 is SGHRS, CDR2 YFSETQ, per germline. With V trimmed by 4 bases and J by 8 bases, 8 bases remained unmatched.

This clonotype was recorded a few times. V and J are TRBV25-1 and TRBJ2-7; no clear D gene. Germline V lookup: CDR1 MGHDK, CDR2 SYGVNS. The CDR3 is made up of 15 amino acids. The ends were cut back, 1 base at V and 3 bases at J, with 13 bases in the middle. This CDR3 is CASSESWTVHYEQYF. CDR3 coding DNA: TGTGCCAGCAGTGAATCTTGGACGGTCCACTACGAGCAGTACTTC.

Only a few counts were recorded for this clonotype. This chain links TRBV7-9 with TRBJ2-6; tentatively, D is TRBD2 (6 bases). V dropped 5 bases and J dropped 0 bases, with 11 bases sitting between them. The length of the CDR3 is 16 residues. CDR1 and CDR2 from the germline V gene are SEHNR and FQNEAQ (reference sequence). The CDR3: CASSVGLNSGANVLTF. The CDR3 DNA follows: TGTGCCAGCAGCGTGGGACTGAACTCTGGGGCCAACGTCCTGACTTTC.

The rearrangement links TRBV28 to TRBJ2-3, with D maybe TRBD2 (7 bases). Trimming shortened V by 6 bases and J by 2 bases, and 21 bases separated the two germline ends. The germline gives CDR1 MDHEN, CDR2 SYDVKM. The CDR3 sequence is 17 residues long. CDR3 amino acids: CASRGGWGLRFTDTQYF. CDR3 DNA: TGTGCCAGCAGGGGGGGGTGGGGGCTCCGCTTCACAGATACGCAGTATTTT.

This clonotype has ten or more counts. In DNA, the CDR3 is TGTGCCAGCAGCTTGGGTAGAAGCATGTACAATGAGCAGTTCTTC. This gives the protein CASSLGRSMYNEQFF. V and J are TRBV11-2 and TRBJ2-1, with D unclear. CDR3 length equals 15 residues. The germline V gene has CDR1 SGHAT and CDR2 FQNNGV. The V end was cut by 3 bases, the J end by 4 bases, with 13 bases between. The variable domain in full, with the rest retrieved from reference TRBV11-2 and TRBJ2-1, is EAGVAQSPRYKIIEKRQSVAFWCNPISGHATLYWYQQILGQGPKLLIQFQNNGVVDDSQLPKDRFSAERLKGVDSTLKIQPAKLEDSAVYLCASSLGRSMYNEQFFGPGTRLTVL.

The chain joins TRBV9 to TRBJ2-1, with a possible D match to TRBD2 (5 bases). The V end was cut by 0 bases, the J end by 9 bases, with 10 bases between. CDR3 size: 13 residues. The germline V gene encodes CDR1 SGDLS and CDR2 YYNGEE. This CDR3 is CASSVAVGSEQFF. The CDR3, as DNA: TGTGCCAGCAGCGTAGCGGTGGGGAGTGAGCAGTTCTTC.